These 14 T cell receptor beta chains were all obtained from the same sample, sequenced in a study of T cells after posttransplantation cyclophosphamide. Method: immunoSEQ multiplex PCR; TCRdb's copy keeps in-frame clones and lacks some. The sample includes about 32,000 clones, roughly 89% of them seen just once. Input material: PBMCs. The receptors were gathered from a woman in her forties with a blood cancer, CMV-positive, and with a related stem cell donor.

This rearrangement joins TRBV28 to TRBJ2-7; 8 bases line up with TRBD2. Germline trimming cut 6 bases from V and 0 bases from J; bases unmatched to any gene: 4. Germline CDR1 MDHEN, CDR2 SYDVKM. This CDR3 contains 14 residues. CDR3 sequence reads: CASRESGGSYEQYF. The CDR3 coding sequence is TGTGCCAGCAGGGAGAGCGGGGGCTCCTACGAGCAGTACTTC.

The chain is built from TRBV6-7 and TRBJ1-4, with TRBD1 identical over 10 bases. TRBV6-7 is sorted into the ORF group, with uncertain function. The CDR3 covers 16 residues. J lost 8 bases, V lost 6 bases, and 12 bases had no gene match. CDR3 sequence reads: CASSPRWDRGNEKLFF. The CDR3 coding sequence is TGTGCCAGCAGCCCCCGTTGGGACAGGGGAAACGAAAAACTGTTTTTT.

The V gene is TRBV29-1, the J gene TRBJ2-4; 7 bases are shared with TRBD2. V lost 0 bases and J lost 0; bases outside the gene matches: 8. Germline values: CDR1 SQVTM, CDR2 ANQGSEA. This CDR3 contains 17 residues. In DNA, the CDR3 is TGCAGCGTTGAAGATCTTGCGTCTAGCGGAGCCAAAAACATTCAGTACTTC. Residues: CSVEDLASSGAKNIQYF.

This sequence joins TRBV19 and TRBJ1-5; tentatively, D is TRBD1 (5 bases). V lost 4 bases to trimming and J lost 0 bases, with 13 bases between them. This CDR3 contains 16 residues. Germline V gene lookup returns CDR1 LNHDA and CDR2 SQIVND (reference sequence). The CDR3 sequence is CASSNSPGLSNQPQHF. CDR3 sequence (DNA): TGTGCCAGTAGTAACTCCCCAGGGCTTAGCAATCAGCCCCAGCATTTT.

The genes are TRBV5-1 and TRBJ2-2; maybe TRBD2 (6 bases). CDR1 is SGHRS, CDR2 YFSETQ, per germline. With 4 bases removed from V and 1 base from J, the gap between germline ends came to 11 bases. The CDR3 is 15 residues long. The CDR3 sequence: CASSRGTVNTGELFF. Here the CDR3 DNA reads TGCGCCAGCAGCCGGGGGACGGTGAACACCGGGGAGCTGTTTTTT.

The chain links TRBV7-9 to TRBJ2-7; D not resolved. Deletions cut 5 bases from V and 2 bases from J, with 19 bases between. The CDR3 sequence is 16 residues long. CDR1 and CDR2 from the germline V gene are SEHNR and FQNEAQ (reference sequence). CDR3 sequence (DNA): TGTGCCAGCAGCCCCCCCCCAACCCAGGTTCCCTACGAGCAGTACTTC. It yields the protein CASSPPPTQVPYEQYF. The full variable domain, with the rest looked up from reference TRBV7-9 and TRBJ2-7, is DTGVSQNPRHKITKRGQNVTFRCDPISEHNRLYWYRQTLGQGPEFLTYFQNEAQLEKSRLLSDRFSAERPKGSFSTLEIQRTEQGDSAMYLCASSPPPTQVPYEQYFGPGTRLTVT.

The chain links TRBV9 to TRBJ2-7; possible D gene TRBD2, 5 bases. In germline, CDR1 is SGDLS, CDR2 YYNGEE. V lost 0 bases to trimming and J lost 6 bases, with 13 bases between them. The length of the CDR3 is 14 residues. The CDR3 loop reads CASSVESGYSEQYF. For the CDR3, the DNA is TGTGCCAGCAGCGTAGAATCGGGGTACAGCGAGCAGTACTTC. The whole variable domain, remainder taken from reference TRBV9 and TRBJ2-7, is DSGVTQTPKHLITATGQRVTLRCSPRSGDLSVYWYQQSLDQGLQFLIQYYNGEERAKGNILERFSAQQFPDLHSELNLSSLELGDSALYFCASSVESGYSEQYFGPGTRLTVT.

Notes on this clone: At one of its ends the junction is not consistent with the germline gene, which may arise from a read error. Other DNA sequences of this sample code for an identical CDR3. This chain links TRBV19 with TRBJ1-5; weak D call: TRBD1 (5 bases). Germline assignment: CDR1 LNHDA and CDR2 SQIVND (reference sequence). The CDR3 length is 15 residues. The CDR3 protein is CASRLDSRTMEAQHF. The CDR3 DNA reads TGCGCCAGTAGGCTCGACAGCCGGACGATGGAAGCCCAGCATTTT.

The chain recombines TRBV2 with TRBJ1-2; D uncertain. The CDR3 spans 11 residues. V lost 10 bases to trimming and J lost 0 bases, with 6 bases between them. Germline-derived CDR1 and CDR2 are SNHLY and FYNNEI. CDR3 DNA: TGTGCCATAACTGCTAACTATGGCTACACCTTC. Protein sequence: CAITANYGYTF.

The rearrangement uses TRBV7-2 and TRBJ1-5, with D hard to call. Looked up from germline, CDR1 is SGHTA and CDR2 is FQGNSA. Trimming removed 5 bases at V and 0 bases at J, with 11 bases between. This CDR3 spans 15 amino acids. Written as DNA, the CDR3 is TGTGCCAGCAGCGCTTACAGATATAGCAATCAGCCCCAGCATTTT. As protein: CASSAYRYSNQPQHF.

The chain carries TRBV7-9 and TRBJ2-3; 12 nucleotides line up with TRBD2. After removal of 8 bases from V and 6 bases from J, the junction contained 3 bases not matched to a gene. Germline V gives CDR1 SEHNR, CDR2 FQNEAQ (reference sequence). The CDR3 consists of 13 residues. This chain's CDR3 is CASDLAGGDTQYF. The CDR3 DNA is TGTGCCAGCGACCTAGCGGGGGGGGATACGCAGTATTTT.

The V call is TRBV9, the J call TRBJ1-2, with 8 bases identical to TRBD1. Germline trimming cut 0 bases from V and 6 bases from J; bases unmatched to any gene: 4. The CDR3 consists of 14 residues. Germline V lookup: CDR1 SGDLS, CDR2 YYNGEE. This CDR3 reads CASSVARGRDGYTF. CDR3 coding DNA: TGTGCCAGCAGCGTAGCCAGGGGGCGTGATGGCTACACCTTC.

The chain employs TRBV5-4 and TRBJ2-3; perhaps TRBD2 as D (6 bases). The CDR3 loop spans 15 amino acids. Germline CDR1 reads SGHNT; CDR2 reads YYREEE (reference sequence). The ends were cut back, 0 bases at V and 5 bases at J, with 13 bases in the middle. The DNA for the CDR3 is TGTGCCAGCAGCTTGGGGGGGGAAGGGGTAGATACGCAGTATTTT. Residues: CASSLGGEGVDTQYF. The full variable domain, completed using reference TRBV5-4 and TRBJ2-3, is ETGVTQSPTHLIKTRGQQVTLRCSSQSGHNTVSWYQQALGQGPQFIFQYYREEENGRGNFPPRFSGLQFPNYSSELNVNALELDDSALYLCASSLGGEGVDTQYFGPGTRLTVL.

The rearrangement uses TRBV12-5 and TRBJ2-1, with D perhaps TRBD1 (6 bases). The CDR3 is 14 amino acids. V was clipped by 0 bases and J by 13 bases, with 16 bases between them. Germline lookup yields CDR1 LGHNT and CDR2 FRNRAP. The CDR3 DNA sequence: TGTGCTAGTGGTTTGGTACTTGCGGCAGGGGAACAGTTCTTC. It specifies CASGLVLAAGEQFF.